One T cell receptor (beta chain) is described in this entry. The authors reverse transcribed roughly 0.5 to 1 ug RNA with random hexamers. The method of amplification for TCR beta CDR3 was immunoSEQ multiplex PCR, covering 54 Vbeta and 13 Jbeta. TCRdb itself ran the immunoSEQ multiplex PCR reads through MiXCR, one entry per CDR3 protein. The table has fewer than 200,000 distinct CDR3 sequences, roughly 91% seen once. This sample was included in a study of CD8 T cells in Susac syndrome. There are 16 residues in the CDR3. With V trimmed by 3 bases and J by 5 bases, 12 bases remained unmatched. The germline CDR1 and CDR2 sequences are DFQATT and SNEGSKA (reference sequence).

This clonotype was sampled from a human donor with Susac syndrome. The J gene is TRBJ2-7, the V gene TRBV20-1, with 11 nucleotides matching TRBD2. The sequenced material came from CD4+ T cells from PBMCs. The CDR3 is CSASLLAGGIIHEQYF. Here the CDR3 DNA reads TGCAGTGCTAGTTTGCTAGCGGGGGGTATAATACACGAGCAGTACTTC.